This T cell receptor beta chain was obtained from a study of PD-1 blockade in classical Hodgkin lymphoma. Germline CDR1 reads MNHEY; CDR2 reads SVGAGI. Trimming removed 10 bases from V and 5 bases from J; junction bases left unmatched: 5. The CDR3 spans 13 residues. Sequenced by immunoSEQ multiplex PCR; TCRdb stores in-frame clones only, minus some. The sample has about 32,000 clones, around 81% seen once. Noted time point: cycle 4 day 1 (C4D1), after less than 7 weeks of nivolumab. Each of the patients experienced relapse following autologous stem cell transplantation, and their brentuximab vedotin exposure differed.

The specimen was peripheral blood mononuclear cells (PBMCs), collected before the fourth cycle of nivolumab. The V gene is TRBV6-5, the J gene TRBJ2-7; 13 bases map to TRBD2. The receptor comes from a human donor with classical Hodgkin lymphoma. The CDR3 region is CATHTSGRDEQYF. For the CDR3, the DNA is TGTGCCACCCATACTAGCGGGAGGGACGAGCAGTACTTC.